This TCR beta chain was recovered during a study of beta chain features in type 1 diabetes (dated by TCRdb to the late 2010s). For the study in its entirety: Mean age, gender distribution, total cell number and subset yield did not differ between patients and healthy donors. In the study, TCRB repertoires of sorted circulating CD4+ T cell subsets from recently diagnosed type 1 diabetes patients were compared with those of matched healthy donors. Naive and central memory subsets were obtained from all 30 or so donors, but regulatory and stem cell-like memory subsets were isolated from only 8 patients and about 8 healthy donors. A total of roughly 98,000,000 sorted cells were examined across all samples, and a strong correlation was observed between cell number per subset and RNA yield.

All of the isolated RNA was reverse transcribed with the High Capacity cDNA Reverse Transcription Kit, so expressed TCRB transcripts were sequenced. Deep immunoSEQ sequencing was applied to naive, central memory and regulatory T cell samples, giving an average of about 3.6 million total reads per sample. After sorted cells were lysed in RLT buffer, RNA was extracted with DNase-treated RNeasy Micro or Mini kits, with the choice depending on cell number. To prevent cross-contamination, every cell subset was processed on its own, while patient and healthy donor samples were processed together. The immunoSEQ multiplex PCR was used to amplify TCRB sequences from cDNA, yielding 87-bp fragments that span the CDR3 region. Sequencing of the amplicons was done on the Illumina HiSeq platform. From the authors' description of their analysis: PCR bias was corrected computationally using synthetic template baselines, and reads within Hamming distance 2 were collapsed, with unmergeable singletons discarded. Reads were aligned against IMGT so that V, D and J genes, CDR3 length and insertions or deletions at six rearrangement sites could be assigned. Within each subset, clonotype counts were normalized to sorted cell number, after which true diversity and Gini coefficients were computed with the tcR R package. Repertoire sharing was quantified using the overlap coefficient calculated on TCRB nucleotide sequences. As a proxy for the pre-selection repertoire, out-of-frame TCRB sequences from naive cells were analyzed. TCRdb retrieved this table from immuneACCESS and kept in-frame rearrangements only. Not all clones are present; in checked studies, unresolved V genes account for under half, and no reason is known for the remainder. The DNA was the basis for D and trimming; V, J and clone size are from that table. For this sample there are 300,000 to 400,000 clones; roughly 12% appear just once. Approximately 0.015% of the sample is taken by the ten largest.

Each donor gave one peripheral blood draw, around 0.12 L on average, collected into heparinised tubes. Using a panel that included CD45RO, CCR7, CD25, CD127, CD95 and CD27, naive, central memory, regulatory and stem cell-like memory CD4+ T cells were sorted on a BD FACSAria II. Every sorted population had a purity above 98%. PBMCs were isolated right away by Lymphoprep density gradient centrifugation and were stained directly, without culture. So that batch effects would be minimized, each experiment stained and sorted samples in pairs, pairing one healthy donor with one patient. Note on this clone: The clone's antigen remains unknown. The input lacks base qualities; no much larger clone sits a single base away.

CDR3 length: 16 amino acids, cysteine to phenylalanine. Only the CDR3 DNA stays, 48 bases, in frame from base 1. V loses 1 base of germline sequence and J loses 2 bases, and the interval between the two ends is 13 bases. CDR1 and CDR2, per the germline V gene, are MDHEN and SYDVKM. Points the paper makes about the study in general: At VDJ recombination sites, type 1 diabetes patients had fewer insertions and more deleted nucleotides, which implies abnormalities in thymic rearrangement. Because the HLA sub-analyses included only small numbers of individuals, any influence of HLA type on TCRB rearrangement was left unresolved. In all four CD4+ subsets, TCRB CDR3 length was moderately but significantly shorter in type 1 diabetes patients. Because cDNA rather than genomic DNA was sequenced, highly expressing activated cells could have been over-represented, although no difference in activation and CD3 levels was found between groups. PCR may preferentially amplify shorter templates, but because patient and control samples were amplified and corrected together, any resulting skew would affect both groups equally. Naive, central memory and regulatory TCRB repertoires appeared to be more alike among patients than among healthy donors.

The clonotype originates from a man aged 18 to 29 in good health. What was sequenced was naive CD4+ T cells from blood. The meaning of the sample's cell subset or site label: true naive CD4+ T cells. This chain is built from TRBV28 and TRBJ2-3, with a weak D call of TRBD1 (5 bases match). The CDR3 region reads CASSLLEGVSTDTQYF. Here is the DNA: TGTGCCAGCAGTTTATTAGAAGGGGTATCCACAGATACGCAGTATTTT.